This TCR beta chain was sequenced in a study of T cell repertoires in cytomegalovirus infection. Study context: CMV infection and matching HLA type were both indicated by public TCR beta signatures.

One entry per CDR3 protein results from TCRdb running MiXCR on the reads. The sample has fewer than 200,000 distinct CDR3 sequences; roughly a fifth are singletons. Whole-study results and caveats: Ex vivo responses were dominated by HLA-C-restricted CMV-specific TCR beta clonotypes. Summed frequency of shared TCR beta families picked out CMV carriers who also had the relevant HLA.

The sample holds a few counts of this clonotype. Its antigen remains unidentified. The specimen was PBMCs. This sequence originates from a human donor in good health (CMV status not recorded). Some clones in this sample may be carry-over from other donors' samples.

The CDR3 DNA sequence: TGTGCCAGCAGCCCGACTGGGGGTGAGCAGTTCTTC. This gives the protein CASSPTGGEQFF. The rearrangement uses TRBV7-2 and TRBJ2-1; D possibly uses TRBD1 or TRBD2 (5 bases each). The germline gives CDR1 SGHTA, CDR2 FQGNSA. The CDR3 has 12 amino acids. V was shortened by 5 bases and J by 9 bases, with 11 bases between the two germline ends.